This T cell receptor beta chain was recovered during a study of Ad26.COV2.S vaccination and SARS-CoV-2 variants. Study information: The donor participated in the COV1001 trial, in its Ad26.COV2.S arm.

Measured with immunoSEQ multiplex PCR; TCRdb has only the in-frame clones, and not every one. The sample shows under 400,000 clones, around 86% of them seen only once. The V and J ends lost 3 bases and 4 bases, in that order; junction bases with no gene match: 5. Germline loops: CDR1 SGHNT, CDR2 YENEEA. This CDR3 is built from 15 residues. The sample's treatment: roughly 19 received Ad26.COV2.S at low or high dose, single or two shots; a few received placebo; per-sample allocation not given. All samples were drawn on day 63, counting from the first vaccine or placebo injection. This specimen was peripheral blood, taken in a trial of Ad26.COV2.S vaccine versus placebo. V gene TRBV11-3 combines with J gene TRBJ2-2, with 7 bases lining up with TRBD2. The receptor comes from a person aged 18-65 years who received the Ad26.COV2.S COVID-19 vaccine or a placebo. CDR3 protein: CASSFGGGPTGELFF. DNA for the CDR3: TGTGCCAGCAGCTTCGGCGGGGGTCCCACCGGGGAGCTGTTTTTT.